One and the same sample provided the 32 T cell receptor beta chains below, sequenced in a study of T-cell memory formation after mild COVID-19 listed by TCRdb under 2021. Receptor libraries were prepared by 5' RACE. These reads were obtained on an Illumina NovaSeq 6000. In-frame beta chains were kept once TCRdb had trimmed the public reads at Q25 with fastp and called clones with MiXCR. Every distinct CDR3 protein forms one entry, paired with its most common genes and DNA. For this sample there are about 140,000 distinct CDR3 sequences; 13% to 15% appear just once. The top ten constitute around 28% of the sample. Sequenced: PBMCs or a T cell subset sorted from them (not recorded which). These receptors originate from an adult woman who had mild COVID-19 (a few samples of this study predate the infection). The sample titles of this study are shuffled in the database, so cell type and time point are left out; the donor was told from shared clones.

This clonotype came up many times. The chain is built from TRBV20-1 and TRBJ2-1; the D call may be TRBD1 or TRBD2 (5 bases each). CDR1 and CDR2 (germline): DFQATT, SNEGSKA (reference sequence). Trimming removed 3 bases from V and 6 bases from J, with 27 bases in between. The CDR3 length is 18 residues. The CDR3 is CSASAREGFAKPGNEQFF. DNA for the CDR3: TGCAGTGCTAGTGCGAGAGAGGGGTTCGCTAAACCGGGCAATGAGCAGTTCTTC.

This chain links TRBV3-1 with TRBJ2-1; TRBD1 agrees at 8 bases. The V segment lost 5 bases and the J segment 5 bases; nucleotides outside the gene matches: 2. The germline CDR1 and CDR2 sequences are LGHDT and YNNKEL (reference sequence). CDR3 length: 13 amino acids. The CDR3 coding sequence is TGTGCCAGCAGCTGGACAGGGAACAATGAGCAGTTCTTC. Translated, it gives CASSWTGNNEQFF.

This clonotype was detected a few times. V gene TRBV10-3 combines with J gene TRBJ1-5, with D possibly being TRBD1 (5 bases). From germline, CDR1 is ENHRY and CDR2 SYGVKD. This CDR3 has 17 residues. The V end lost 2 bases, the J end lost 1 base, and 15 bases lay between the germline ends. The CDR3 coding sequence is TGTGCCATCAGTGAGACGGCAGGGCCACGGAGCAATCAGCCCCAGCATTTT. This translates into CAISETAGPRSNQPQHF.

This clonotype appeared a few times. This chain links TRBV12-3 or TRBV12-4 with TRBJ2-2; D possibly corresponds to TRBD2 (5 bases). This CDR3 is built from 16 residues. The ends were cut back, 5 bases at V and 0 bases at J, with 13 bases in the middle. The CDR3 nucleotides read TGTGCCAGCAGTCCGGAGACGGGGTCGAACACCGGGGAGCTGTTTTTT. Translated, it gives CASSPETGSNTGELFF.

This clonotype was counted only a few times. The chain has TRBV9 and TRBJ2-1, with 11 bases that match TRBD2. Per the germline V gene, CDR1 is SGDLS and CDR2 is YYNGEE. This CDR3 is built from 15 residues. Trimming at V came to 3 bases and at J to 7 bases, leaving 6 bases not matched to a gene. CDR3 loop: CASSAFSGGANEQFF. The CDR3 DNA is TGTGCCAGCAGCGCCTTTAGCGGGGGGGCAAATGAGCAGTTCTTC.

This chain connects TRBV19 to TRBJ2-1; TRBD2 agrees at 13 bases. Germline V gene data show CDR1 as LNHDA and CDR2 as SQIVND (reference sequence). The trim removed 5 bases at V and 8 bases at J, leaving 6 bases unmatched. The CDR3 length is 15 residues. CDR3 coding DNA: TGTGCCAGTAGTCTTGGGACTAGCGGGGTGGATGAGCAGTTCTTC. Amino acid sequence: CASSLGTSGVDEQFF.

This clonotype was seen more than once but under ten times. The chain employs TRBV13 and TRBJ2-1, with 7 bases matching TRBD2. The length of the CDR3 is 15 residues. V lost 5 bases, J lost 7 bases, and 11 bases stayed unmatched. Looked up from germline, CDR1 is PRHDT and CDR2 is FYEKMQ (reference sequence). CDR3 in amino acids: CASSRSTSSGNEQFF. The CDR3 DNA reads as TGTGCCAGCAGCCGATCGACTAGCTCTGGGAATGAGCAGTTCTTC. Full variable domain (outside the CDR3, taken from reference TRBV13 and TRBJ2-1): AAGVIQSPRHLIKEKRETATLKCYPIPRHDTVYWYQQGPGQDPQFLISFYEKMQSDKGSIPDRFSAQQFSDYHSELNMSSLELGDSALYFCASSRSTSSGNEQFFGPGTRLTVL.

This chain links TRBV25-1 with TRBJ2-7, with a tentative D call TRBD1 (6 bases). V lost 4 bases, J lost 2 bases, and 12 bases lay in between. Germline CDR1 and CDR2: MGHDK and SYGVNS. The CDR3 is 14 amino acids. CDR3: CASSGGTRTYEQYF. The CDR3 DNA reads as TGTGCCAGCAGTGGAGGGACAAGAACCTACGAGCAGTACTTC.

The V and J genes are TRBV29-1 and TRBJ2-1; 8 bases match TRBD2. V lost 3 bases and J lost 6; bases outside the gene matches: 4. Germline lookup yields CDR1 SQVTM and CDR2 ANQGSEA. There are 13 residues in the CDR3. This CDR3 is CSVDATSVNEQFF. The DNA of the CDR3 is TGCAGCGTTGACGCGACTAGCGTCAATGAGCAGTTCTTC.

This clonotype was recorded at least ten times. The gene calls are TRBV4-1 and TRBJ2-7; D is unresolved. Germline CDR1 and CDR2: MGHRA and YSYEKL. Trimming left V 5 bases short and J 0 bases short, with 14 bases between. The CDR3 is 15 residues long. Here the CDR3 reads CASSSLDGFSYEQYF. The CDR3 nucleotides are TGCGCCAGCAGCTCCCTCGACGGATTCTCCTACGAGCAGTACTTC.

A few counts support this clonotype. V usage is TRBV7-9 and J usage is TRBJ2-1; TRBD2 is a possible D gene (7 bases). The CDR3 has 15 amino acids. CDR1 and CDR2 from the germline V gene are SEHNR and FQNEAQ (reference sequence). V gave up 1 base and J gave up 2 bases, with 9 bases separating them. Here the CDR3 reads CASSLGGGPYNEQFF. CDR3 DNA: TGTGCCAGCAGCTTAGGCGGGGGCCCCTACAATGAGCAGTTCTTC.

This clonotype has only a few counts. The rearrangement links TRBV24-1 to TRBJ2-2, with D possibly being TRBD2 (5 bases). Trimming removed 4 bases from V and 4 bases from J, with 12 bases in between. CDR1 KGHDR and CDR2 SFDVKD come from the germline V gene. The CDR3 extends over 15 amino acids. Here the CDR3 DNA reads TGTGCCACCAGTGACCCCGGACTGACCACCGGGGAGCTGTTTTTT. Its translation is CATSDPGLTTGELFF.

This chain joins TRBV7-9 and TRBJ1-6; tentative D call: TRBD1 (6 bases). CDR1 and CDR2 (germline): SEHNR, FQNEAQ (reference sequence). V lost 5 bases and J 8 bases, leaving 19 bases between the germline ends. CDR3 length: 16 amino acids. The CDR3 DNA reads as TGTGCCAGCAGCCTCCCGGCAGGGGCGGTCGATTCACCCCTCCACTTT. Its protein is CASSLPAGAVDSPLHF.

This clonotype was picked up many times. J is TRBJ2-3 and V is TRBV4-1; tentative D call: TRBD1 (5 bases). Germline V lookup: CDR1 MGHRA, CDR2 YSYEKL. Trimming shortened V by 2 bases and J by 2 bases, and 17 bases separated the two germline ends. The CDR3 is 17 residues long. The CDR3: CASSQRVVGPNTDTQYF. The CDR3 region has the DNA TGCGCCAGCAGCCAAAGAGTCGTGGGGCCGAACACAGATACGCAGTATTTT.

The chain recombines TRBV5-1 with TRBJ2-2, with 9 bases aligning to TRBD1. CDR3 length: 17 amino acids. Trimming removed 3 bases from V and 5 bases from J; junction bases left unmatched: 11. Per the germline V gene, CDR1 is SGHRS and CDR2 is YFSETQ. The DNA for the CDR3 is TGCGCCAGCAGCTCGACGTTGGGACAGGGATGGACCGGGGAGCTGTTTTTT. Translated: CASSSTLGQGWTGELFF.

The chain uses TRBV25-1 and TRBJ2-1; the D call may be TRBD1 or TRBD2 (5 bases each). In germline, CDR1 is MGHDK, CDR2 SYGVNS. CDR3 length: 16 residues. The ends were cut back, 4 bases at V and 0 bases at J, with 13 bases in the middle. CDR3: CASSAMGTHSYNEQFF. In DNA form, the CDR3 reads TGTGCCAGCAGTGCAATGGGGACCCACTCCTACAATGAGCAGTTCTTC.

The gene calls are TRBV7-6 and TRBJ2-3; 7 bases fit TRBD2. Germline CDR1 and CDR2: SGHVS and FNYEAQ. The CDR3 length is 19 residues. The V and J ends lost 4 bases and 0 bases, in that order; junction bases with no gene match: 16. This CDR3 reads CASSSRSPALAASTDTQYF. The CDR3 DNA follows: TGTGCCAGCAGCTCTAGGAGTCCAGCCCTAGCGGCTAGCACAGATACGCAGTATTTT.

V is TRBV4-1 and J is TRBJ2-7; the match to TRBD2 covers 13 bases. Trimming at V came to 3 bases and at J to 3 bases, leaving 5 bases not matched to a gene. There are 16 residues in the CDR3. Per germline, CDR1 MGHRA and CDR2 YSYEKL. The CDR3 sequence is CASSHQTSGGGYEQYF. CDR3 DNA: TGCGCCAGCAGCCATCAAACTAGCGGGGGGGGCTACGAGCAGTACTTC.

This clonotype occurred a few times. The chain has TRBV14 and TRBJ2-1, with 8 positions matching TRBD2. CDR3 length: 19 residues. Unmatched junction bases numbered 17, after V lost 0 bases and J lost 7 bases. The germline V gene encodes CDR1 SGHDN and CDR2 FVKESK. The CDR3: CASSQDWASGSGRLNEQFF. Here the CDR3 DNA reads TGTGCCAGCAGCCAAGATTGGGCATCGGGGAGCGGGAGACTTAATGAGCAGTTCTTC.

This clonotype was seen ten or more times. The chain couples TRBV7-9 to TRBJ2-7; TRBD1 might be the D (7 bases). The CDR3 totals 15 residues. V lost 5 bases and J lost 7, with 21 bases in between. Per germline, CDR1 SEHNR and CDR2 FQNEAQ (reference sequence). DNA of the CDR3: TGTGCCAGCAGCGACACAAATGAGGGGGCGGGGGAGCAGTACTTC. The encoded protein is CASSDTNEGAGEQYF.

CDR3 bases: TGCGCCAGCAGCCTCTTTAGGGGGGGCCCAGATACGCAGTATTTT. Amino acid sequence: CASSLFRGGPDTQYF. This chain connects TRBV5-1 to TRBJ2-3; TRBD2 is a possible D gene (7 bases). The V gene's germline CDR1 is SGHRS and CDR2 YFSETQ. The CDR3 has 15 residues. Deletions cut 4 bases from V and 4 bases from J, with 16 bases between.

The rearrangement uses TRBV6-6 and TRBJ2-7, with TRBD1 identical over 8 bases. Losses at the gene ends were 6 bases for V and 5 bases for J; bases not matched to a gene: 12. CDR1 and CDR2 (germline): MNHNY, SVGAGI (reference sequence). CDR3 length equals 15 residues. CDR3 bases: TGTGCCAGCAGCGACCCGGGACAGGAAAGTGACGAGCAGTACTTC. Protein: CASSDPGQESDEQYF.

This clonotype has only a few counts. The V gene is TRBV19, the J gene TRBJ1-1, with no clear D. Germline values: CDR1 LNHDA, CDR2 SQIVND (reference sequence). The ends were cut back, 7 bases at V and 1 base at J, with 13 bases in the middle. The CDR3 totals 14 residues. CDR3 residues: CASTLLGANTEAFF. CDR3 DNA: TGTGCCAGTACGCTTCTCGGAGCGAACACTGAAGCTTTCTTT.

This chain joins TRBV7-2 and TRBJ2-7, with TRBD1 identical over 7 bases. The CDR3 spans 13 residues. The germline V gene encodes CDR1 SGHTA and CDR2 FQGNSA. Unmatched junction bases numbered 8, after V lost 9 bases and J lost 3 bases. The CDR3 nucleotides read TGTGCCAGTGAGGGGGACAGAGACTACGAGCAGTACTTC. Its translation is CASEGDRDYEQYF.

This clonotype was detected only a few times. The chain recombines TRBV6-6 with TRBJ1-2; 9 positions match TRBD1. The germline V gene has CDR1 MNHNY and CDR2 SVGAGI (reference sequence). The V and J ends lost 5 bases and 6 bases, in that order; junction bases with no gene match: 16. The CDR3 length is 17 residues. This CDR3 is CASSPHQFPGQGNGYTF. CDR3 bases: TGTGCCAGCAGTCCCCACCAATTCCCGGGACAGGGAAATGGCTACACCTTC.

The chain employs TRBV4-3 and TRBJ2-3; TRBD1 is a possible D gene (6 bases). The V gene's germline CDR1 is LGHNA and CDR2 YSLEER. CDR3 length: 16 residues. The germline V and J ends were trimmed by 0 bases and 0 bases, with 10 bases remaining between them. The CDR3 loop reads CASSQEGQGSTDTQYF. CDR3 coding DNA: TGCGCCAGCAGCCAAGAAGGGCAGGGGAGCACAGATACGCAGTATTTT.

V and J are TRBV19 and TRBJ2-7; possibly TRBD1 for D (6 bases). CDR3 size: 13 residues. CDR1 and CDR2 (germline): LNHDA, SQIVND (reference sequence). V was shortened by 6 bases and J by 7 bases, with 16 bases between the two germline ends. CDR3 nucleotide sequence: TGTGCCAGTAGCCTCAGTTTCAGGGGTGAGCAGTACTTC. It is translated as CASSLSFRGEQYF.

J is TRBJ1-1 and V is TRBV19, with unresolved D. Germline CDR1 and CDR2: LNHDA and SQIVND (reference sequence). Trimming shortened V by 5 bases and J by 7 bases, and 14 bases separated the two germline ends. CDR3 length equals 13 residues. CDR3 loop: CASSFITGGEAFF. The DNA of the CDR3 is TGTGCCAGTAGTTTTATCACGGGAGGTGAAGCTTTCTTT.

The chain joins TRBV7-6 to TRBJ2-5, with 8 bases aligning to TRBD2. The germline V gene has CDR1 SGHVS and CDR2 FNYEAQ. V trimming: 0 bases; J trimming: 2 bases; junction bases outside the gene matches: 5. This CDR3 is 16 amino acids long. In nucleotides, the CDR3 is TGTGCCAGCAGCTTAGCTAGCGGGGACCTACAAGAGACCCAGTACTTC. This encodes CASSLASGDLQETQYF.

This sequence joins TRBV20-1 and TRBJ1-1; 7 nucleotides line up with TRBD1. The CDR3 totals 15 residues. CDR1 and CDR2 (germline): DFQATT, SNEGSKA (reference sequence). The junction had 8 bases not matched to a gene; V was cut back by 0 bases and J by 4 bases. The CDR3 sequence: CSARDRAGGSTEAFF. The CDR3 DNA sequence: TGCAGTGCTAGAGATCGTGCAGGGGGTTCCACTGAAGCTTTCTTT.

V and J are TRBV4-2 and TRBJ1-1, with 9 positions matching TRBD1. V trimming: 0 bases; J trimming: 4 bases; junction bases outside the gene matches: 12. Looked up from germline, CDR1 is LGHNA and CDR2 is YNFKEQ. There are 18 residues in the CDR3. Written as DNA, the CDR3 is TGTGCCAGCAGCCAAGATCCCCTCCGTACAGGGGGCGGCACTGAAGCTTTCTTT. It yields the protein CASSQDPLRTGGGTEAFF.

The chain couples TRBV10-3 to TRBJ2-3; TRBD2 matches 11 bases. From germline, CDR1 is ENHRY and CDR2 SYGVKD. This CDR3 is 16 amino acids long. Trimming took 3 bases from V and 2 from J; bases not matched to a gene: 4. The CDR3 loop reads CAISDTSGSVTDTQYF. The CDR3 DNA sequence: TGTGCCATCAGTGATACTAGCGGGAGTGTCACAGATACGCAGTATTTT.